These T cell receptor beta chains were read from a single sample in a study of blood T cell repertoires in COVID-19. Clones were sequenced by immunoSEQ multiplex PCR, and TCRdb holds only the in-frame ones, with some missing. The data contain roughly 300,000 clones, around 92% of them singletons. The sample consisted of peripheral blood. These receptor sequences come from a man younger than 35 who had recovered from COVID-19. CDR3s include the opening cysteine and the closing phenylalanine or tryptophan. A D gene is named only where the DNA matches it firmly. The size of a clone is reported for some rows only, either as once, few or many, or as a class for expanded clones.

cdr3_aa: CASRADRATGELFF
cdr3_nt: TGTGCCAGCAGGGCCGACAGGGCCACCGGGGAGCTGTTTTTT
j_call: TRBJ2-2
v_call: TRBV27
d_call: TRBD1
clone_size: NA

cdr3_aa: CASSPFNRDTYEQYF
cdr3_nt: TGTGCCAGCAGTCCGTTTAACAGGGATACCTACGAGCAGTACTTC
j_call: TRBJ2-7
v_call: TRBV6-5
d_call: NA
clone_size: NA

cdr3_aa: CASSPEGGVGYGYTF
cdr3_nt: TGTGCCAGCAGCCCGGAGGGAGGGGTCGGATATGGCTACACCTTC
j_call: TRBJ1-2
v_call: TRBV9
d_call: NA
clone_size: NA

cdr3_aa: CASSPPGEGPNEQFF
cdr3_nt: TGTGCCAGCAGCCCCCCCGGGGAGGGGCCCAATGAGCAGTTCTTC
j_call: TRBJ2-1
v_call: TRBV4-2
d_call: TRBD2
clone_size: NA

cdr3_aa: CASSGGAGANVLTF
cdr3_nt: TGTGCCAGCAGCGGCGGGGCTGGGGCCAACGTCCTGACTTTC
j_call: TRBJ2-6
v_call: TRBV27
d_call: NA
clone_size: once

cdr3_aa: CASSSSSGRFATNEKLFF
cdr3_nt: TGTGCCAGTAGTTCCTCATCGGGGAGGTTTGCAACTAATGAAAAACTGTTTTTT
j_call: TRBJ1-4
v_call: TRBV19
d_call: NA
clone_size: NA

cdr3_aa: CASSSYRQGQNSPLHF
cdr3_nt: TGTGCCAGCAGTTCCTACCGGCAGGGCCAGAATTCACCCCTCCACTTT
j_call: TRBJ1-6
v_call: TRBV6-5
d_call: NA
clone_size: NA

cdr3_aa: CASSPGLAGQETQYF
cdr3_nt: TGCGCCAGCAGCCCGGGACTAGCGGGGCAAGAGACCCAGTACTTC
j_call: TRBJ2-5
v_call: TRBV5-1
d_call: TRBD2
clone_size: once

cdr3_aa: CASSFGQNYGYTF
cdr3_nt: TGTGCCAGCAGTTTTGGGCAGAACTATGGCTACACCTTC
j_call: TRBJ1-2
v_call: TRBV27
d_call: NA
clone_size: once

cdr3_aa: CASSVGSATYNSPLHF
cdr3_nt: TGTGCCAGCAGCGTAGGGTCTGCTACTTATAATTCACCCCTCCACTTT
j_call: TRBJ1-6
v_call: TRBV9
d_call: NA
clone_size: NA

cdr3_aa: CASSWWATDTQYF
cdr3_nt: TGTGCCAGCAGTTGGTGGGCGACAGATACGCAGTATTTT
j_call: TRBJ2-3
v_call: TRBV12-3/TRBV12-4
d_call: NA
clone_size: NA

cdr3_aa: CASSVAAGDGYTF
cdr3_nt: TGTGCCAGCAGCGTAGCTGCGGGGGACGGCTACACCTTC
j_call: TRBJ1-2
v_call: TRBV9
d_call: NA
clone_size: NA

cdr3_aa: CASSQLGQGDSPLHF
cdr3_nt: TGTGCCAGCAGCCAACTGGGACAGGGGGATTCACCCCTCCACTTT
j_call: TRBJ1-6
v_call: TRBV3-1/TRBV3-2
d_call: TRBD1
clone_size: NA

cdr3_aa: CASSRDREETQYF
cdr3_nt: TGTGCCAGCAGCCGGGACAGGGAAGAGACCCAGTACTTC
j_call: TRBJ2-5
v_call: TRBV12-3/TRBV12-4
d_call: TRBD1
clone_size: NA

cdr3_aa: CASKKGTGGNTGELFF
cdr3_nt: TGTGCCAGTAAAAAGGGGACAGGGGGGAACACCGGGGAGCTGTTTTTT
j_call: TRBJ2-2
v_call: TRBV19
d_call: TRBD1
clone_size: NA

cdr3_aa: CASSQDVGTGKGNIQYF
cdr3_nt: TGCGCCAGCAGCCAAGATGTCGGCACCGGGAAGGGAAACATTCAGTACTTC
j_call: TRBJ2-4
v_call: TRBV4-3
d_call: NA
clone_size: NA

cdr3_aa: CASSPTIRMGLEDNEQFF
cdr3_nt: TGTGCCAGCAGCCCGACCATTAGAATGGGACTGGAAGACAATGAGCAGTTCTTC
j_call: TRBJ2-1
v_call: TRBV2
d_call: NA
clone_size: NA

cdr3_aa: CASSRQGSTDTQYF
cdr3_nt: TGCGCCAGCAGCCGACAGGGCAGCACAGATACGCAGTATTTT
j_call: TRBJ2-3
v_call: TRBV4-3
d_call: TRBD1
clone_size: NA

cdr3_aa: CASSLLGRDKEEAFF
cdr3_nt: TGTGCCAGCAGTTTATTAGGGAGGGACAAGGAAGAAGCTTTCTTT
j_call: TRBJ1-1
v_call: TRBV28
d_call: NA
clone_size: NA

cdr3_aa: CASSPRVPYGYTF
cdr3_nt: TGTGCCAGCAGCCCCAGGGTCCCCTATGGCTACACCTTC
j_call: TRBJ1-2
v_call: TRBV27
d_call: NA
clone_size: NA

cdr3_aa: CASSQGQGRIQYF
cdr3_nt: TGCGCCAGCAGTCAAGGACAGGGACGCATTCAGTACTTC
j_call: TRBJ2-4
v_call: TRBV4-1
d_call: TRBD1
clone_size: NA

cdr3_aa: CASSPGTAYNEQFF
cdr3_nt: TGTGCCAGCAGCCCTGGGACAGCCTACAATGAGCAGTTCTTC
j_call: TRBJ2-1
v_call: TRBV9
d_call: TRBD1
clone_size: NA

cdr3_aa: CAISDNPQGDTQYF
cdr3_nt: TGTGCCATCAGTGACAACCCGCAGGGAGATACGCAGTATTTT
j_call: TRBJ2-3
v_call: TRBV10-3
d_call: NA
clone_size: NA

cdr3_aa: CASSQYGTSVSSTDTQYF
cdr3_nt: TGCGCCAGCAGCCAATATGGGACTAGCGTATCTAGCACAGATACGCAGTATTTT
j_call: TRBJ2-3
v_call: TRBV4-1
d_call: TRBD2
clone_size: NA

cdr3_aa: CASSRQDYNEQFF
cdr3_nt: TGTGCCAGCAGCCGCCAGGACTACAATGAGCAGTTCTTC
j_call: TRBJ2-1
v_call: TRBV11-2
d_call: NA
clone_size: NA

cdr3_aa: CASSKARDPGKGQYF
cdr3_nt: TGTGCCAGCAGCAAAGCGCGGGACCCGGGAAAGGGGCAGTATTTT
j_call: TRBJ2-3
v_call: TRBV21-1
d_call: NA
clone_size: NA

cdr3_aa: CASSWGHGWETQYF
cdr3_nt: TGTGCCAGCAGCTGGGGACATGGATGGGAGACCCAGTACTTC
j_call: TRBJ2-5
v_call: TRBV7-2
d_call: NA
clone_size: once

cdr3_aa: CASSQAASGSSYEQYF
cdr3_nt: TGCGCCAGCAGCCAAGCGGCTAGCGGGAGCTCCTACGAGCAGTACTTC
j_call: TRBJ2-7
v_call: TRBV4-1
d_call: TRBD2
clone_size: NA

cdr3_aa: CASSRKAFYGYTF
cdr3_nt: TGTGCCAGCAGTCGAAAAGCCTTCTATGGCTACACCTTC
j_call: TRBJ1-2
v_call: TRBV28
d_call: NA
clone_size: NA

cdr3_aa: CATTSGWIGYGYTF
cdr3_nt: TGTGCCACCACCAGCGGGTGGATTGGCTATGGCTACACCTTC
j_call: TRBJ1-2
v_call: TRBV7-9
d_call: NA
clone_size: once

cdr3_aa: CASSSSGVTNTGELFF
cdr3_nt: TGTGCCAGCAGTTCTAGCGGGGTTACTAACACCGGGGAGCTGTTTTTT
j_call: TRBJ2-2
v_call: TRBV7-3
d_call: TRBD2
clone_size: NA

cdr3_aa: CAISQGANYGYTF
cdr3_nt: TGTGCCATCAGTCAGGGGGCGAACTATGGCTACACCTTC
j_call: TRBJ1-2
v_call: TRBV10-3
d_call: TRBD1
clone_size: once

cdr3_aa: CASSLRPSGTSHEQYF
cdr3_nt: TGTGCCAGCAGCTTGCGACCCTCCGGGACTTCACACGAGCAGTACTTC
j_call: TRBJ2-7
v_call: TRBV7-2
d_call: NA
clone_size: NA

cdr3_aa: CASSPGGGANTEAFF
cdr3_nt: TGTGCCAGCTCACCCGGCGGGGGCGCCAACACTGAAGCTTTCTTT
j_call: TRBJ1-1
v_call: TRBV18
d_call: NA
clone_size: NA

cdr3_aa: CASSHLGRSSSYEQYF
cdr3_nt: TGTGCCAGCAGCCACCTCGGCAGGTCTTCGTCCTACGAGCAGTACTTC
j_call: TRBJ2-7
v_call: TRBV6-2/TRBV6-3
d_call: NA
clone_size: NA

cdr3_aa: CASSQVLGPKSDTQYF
cdr3_nt: TGTGCCAGCAGCCAAGTACTAGGCCCCAAGTCAGATACGCAGTATTTT
j_call: TRBJ2-3
v_call: TRBV3-1/TRBV3-2
d_call: NA
clone_size: NA

cdr3_aa: CASSLRGVQETQYF
cdr3_nt: TGTGCCAGCAGCTTGCGCGGGGTCCAAGAGACCCAGTACTTC
j_call: TRBJ2-5
v_call: TRBV5-6
d_call: NA
clone_size: NA

cdr3_aa: CASSLSAGNTEAFF
cdr3_nt: TGTGCCAGCAGCTTAAGTGCAGGGAACACTGAAGCTTTCTTT
j_call: TRBJ1-1
v_call: TRBV11-2
d_call: NA
clone_size: NA

cdr3_aa: CASSHSQGAPNYGYTF
cdr3_nt: TGCGCCAGCAGCCACTCGCAGGGTGCCCCAAACTATGGCTACACCTTC
j_call: TRBJ1-2
v_call: TRBV4-1
d_call: NA
clone_size: NA

cdr3_aa: CASSSQGAAGNTIYF
cdr3_nt: TGTGCCAGCAGTTCACAGGGTGCTGCTGGAAACACCATATATTTT
j_call: TRBJ1-3
v_call: TRBV2
d_call: NA
clone_size: once

cdr3_aa: CASSAQGREGPNTQYF
cdr3_nt: TGTGCCAGCAGCGCCCAGGGGCGGGAGGGGCCCAATACGCAGTATTTT
j_call: TRBJ2-3
v_call: TRBV5-4
d_call: TRBD2
clone_size: NA

cdr3_aa: CASSVGPGNTEAFF
cdr3_nt: TGTGCCAGCAGCGTGGGGCCAGGGAACACTGAAGCTTTCTTT
j_call: TRBJ1-1
v_call: TRBV9
d_call: NA
clone_size: once

cdr3_aa: CASSPLAGGPADTQYF
cdr3_nt: TGTGCCAGCAGCCCACTAGCGGGGGGGCCGGCAGATACGCAGTATTTT
j_call: TRBJ2-3
v_call: TRBV5-5
d_call: TRBD2
clone_size: NA

cdr3_aa: CASSQWTQETQYF
cdr3_nt: TGTGCCAGTAGTCAGTGGACTCAAGAGACCCAGTACTTC
j_call: TRBJ2-5
v_call: TRBV19
d_call: NA
clone_size: once

cdr3_aa: CAISESTLAGEQFF
cdr3_nt: TGTGCCATCAGTGAGTCAACACTAGCCGGTGAGCAGTTCTTC
j_call: TRBJ2-1
v_call: TRBV10-3
d_call: NA
clone_size: NA

cdr3_aa: CASRQGAWETQYF
cdr3_nt: TGTGCCAGCAGGCAGGGGGCCTGGGAGACCCAGTACTTC
j_call: TRBJ2-5
v_call: TRBV2
d_call: TRBD1
clone_size: NA

cdr3_aa: CASSQLGRLQGLTEAFF
cdr3_nt: TGTGCCAGCAGCCAATTGGGTAGATTGCAGGGGTTGACTGAAGCTTTCTTT
j_call: TRBJ1-1
v_call: TRBV16
d_call: NA
clone_size: NA

cdr3_aa: CASSTDRGPYNEQFF
cdr3_nt: TGTGCCAGCAGCACGGACAGGGGTCCCTACAATGAGCAGTTCTTC
j_call: TRBJ2-1
v_call: TRBV27
d_call: TRBD1
clone_size: NA

cdr3_aa: CATSGLAGGFSYEQYF
cdr3_nt: TGTGCCACCAGCGGACTAGCGGGGGGATTCTCCTACGAGCAGTACTTC
j_call: TRBJ2-7
v_call: TRBV15
d_call: TRBD2
clone_size: NA

cdr3_aa: CASSLGTGGTGELFF
cdr3_nt: TGTGCCAGCAGCCTCGGGACAGGGGGCACCGGGGAGCTGTTTTTT
j_call: TRBJ2-2
v_call: TRBV5-5
d_call: TRBD1
clone_size: NA

cdr3_aa: CASILTGAGELFF
cdr3_nt: TGTGCCAGCATTCTAACGGGGGCCGGGGAGCTGTTTTTT
j_call: TRBJ2-2
v_call: TRBV6-6
d_call: NA
clone_size: NA

cdr3_aa: CASSLANRNTGELFF
cdr3_nt: TGTGCCAGCAGCTTAGCGAACAGGAACACCGGGGAGCTGTTTTTT
j_call: TRBJ2-2
v_call: TRBV7-8
d_call: NA
clone_size: NA

cdr3_aa: CASSARAGTWNTGELFF
cdr3_nt: TGTGCCAGCAGCGCCCGCGCGGGGACTTGGAACACCGGGGAGCTGTTTTTT
j_call: TRBJ2-2
v_call: TRBV9
d_call: NA
clone_size: NA